Listed here are 20 T cell receptor beta chains from one sample, sequenced in a study of somatic mutations in cytotoxic T cells in rheumatoid arthritis. Only in-frame clones appear in the TCRdb table, and some are missing; sequencing was by immunoSEQ multiplex PCR. The profile covers approximately 13,000 clones, with under 80% appearing a single time and 9% to 10% taken by the ten largest. Sequencing used CD8+ T cells sorted from blood. The origin of the receptors is an older man in good health.

This clone was picked up a small number of times. CDR3 in DNA: TGTGCCAGCAGCTTAGAGGCGTTCTACGAGCAGTACTTC. It specifies CASSLEAFYEQYF. The chain combines TRBV7-2 with TRBJ2-7, with D unclear. V was cut by 1 base and J by 3 bases, with 7 bases left in between. Germline CDR1 is SGHTA and CDR2 is FQGNSA. The length of the CDR3 is 13 residues.

The chain uses TRBV5-1 and TRBJ2-5; D is perhaps TRBD2 (6 bases). The ends were cut back, 4 bases at V and 1 base at J, with 26 bases in the middle. CDR3 length equals 19 residues. Germline V CDR1 and CDR2: SGHRS, YFSETQ. The CDR3 nucleotides read TGCGCCAGCAGCAGAGGAATAGAGCGTCAGCGGGCCCCCCAAGAGACCCAGTACTTC. Translation gives CASSRGIERQRAPQETQYF.

The chain has TRBV6-1 and TRBJ2-3; D not certain. V shed 10 bases and J shed 0 bases, with 17 bases lying between them. The germline gives CDR1 MNHNS, CDR2 SASEGT. The CDR3 consists of 15 residues. In DNA form, the CDR3 reads TGTGCCACCGAAGACTGGCGACTTAGCACAGATACGCAGTATTTT. It yields the protein CATEDWRLSTDTQYF.

The gene calls are TRBV10-3 and TRBJ1-5, with 9 bases that match TRBD1. J was trimmed by 5 bases and V by 2 bases; bases with no gene match: 1. CDR1 and CDR2 from the germline V gene are ENHRY and SYGVKD. CDR3 length: 14 residues. The CDR3 loop is CAISEGQGYQPQHF. Written as DNA, the CDR3 is TGTGCCATCAGTGAGGGACAGGGGTATCAGCCCCAGCATTTT.

In its sample, this clone was seen a few times. J is TRBJ1-5 and V is TRBV9, with D possibly being TRBD1 (6 bases). The CDR3 runs 13 residues. The V end was cut by 7 bases, the J end by 0 bases, with 8 bases between. Germline CDR1 is SGDLS and CDR2 is YYNGEE. CDR3 protein: CASGGYSNQPQHF. CDR3 nucleotide sequence: TGTGCCAGCGGGGGCTATAGCAATCAGCCCCAGCATTTT.

The J gene is TRBJ2-3, the V gene TRBV2; 11 bases map to TRBD2. This CDR3 spans 16 amino acids. V was pared by 5 bases and J by 6 bases, with 10 bases of the junction left unmatched. In germline, CDR1 is SNHLY, CDR2 FYNNEI. CDR3 nucleotides: TGTGCCAGCAGTCTAAGACTAGCGGGGATGAGGGATACGCAGTATTTT. Its translation is CASSLRLAGMRDTQYF.

The chain links TRBV29-1 to TRBJ2-1; either TRBD1 or TRBD2 may supply D (6 bases each). This CDR3 region has 15 residues. Germline V CDR1 and CDR2: SQVTM, ANQGSEA. Trimming shortened V by 6 bases and J by 9 bases, and 24 bases separated the two germline ends. For the CDR3, the DNA is TGCAGCGTCTTGAGTCCGGGGGCGGAAAGTGTTGAGCAGTTCTTC. It specifies CSVLSPGAESVEQFF.

The gene calls are TRBV5-6 and TRBJ1-2; D may be TRBD1 (6 bases). CDR1 is SGHDT and CDR2 is YYEEEE in the germline V gene. The CDR3 has 14 residues. V was cut by 0 bases and J by 6 bases, with 12 bases left in between. The CDR3 is CASSLVRGKDGYTF. As DNA, the CDR3 is TGTGCCAGCAGCTTGGTCAGGGGTAAGGATGGCTACACCTTC.

This clone was seen a few times. J is TRBJ2-3 and V is TRBV4-2, with 14 bases identical to TRBD2. The V gene's germline CDR1 is LGHNA and CDR2 YNFKEQ. This CDR3 is 16 amino acids long. Trimming cost V 1 base and J 4 bases; bases outside gene matches: 1. CDR3 in DNA: TGTGCCAGCAGCCAAGGACTAGCGGGGGGGCCAGATACGCAGTATTTT. As protein: CASSQGLAGGPDTQYF.

The chain links TRBV4-1 to TRBJ1-2; D not resolved. Germline V lookup: CDR1 MGHRA, CDR2 YSYEKL. The CDR3 has 12 residues. Trimming pared 7 bases from V and 2 bases from J, leaving 8 bases between. The CDR3 region is CASMGVNYGYTF. The CDR3 DNA follows: TGCGCCAGCATGGGCGTAAACTATGGCTACACCTTC.

The V and J genes are TRBV11-3 and TRBJ2-1, with 12 bases matching TRBD1. This CDR3 region has 15 residues. Germline V lookup: CDR1 SGHNT, CDR2 YENEEA. Trimming took 1 base from V and 9 from J; bases not matched to a gene: 4. The CDR3 bases are TGTGCCAGCAGCTTAGTGGGACAGGGGGCTGGTGAGCAGTTCTTC. Protein: CASSLVGQGAGEQFF.

This rearrangement joins TRBV5-8 to TRBJ2-1; TRBD1 aligns across 12 bases. V lost 0 bases to trimming and J lost 8 bases; unmatched junction nucleotides: 3. The CDR3 contains 15 residues. CDR1 and CDR2 from the germline V gene are SGHTS and YDEGEE. The CDR3 bases are TGTGCCAGCAGCTTGGAGGGACAGGGGGCCGATGAGCAGTTCTTC. It yields the protein CASSLEGQGADEQFF.

V is TRBV9 and J is TRBJ2-1; 10 nucleotides match TRBD2. The germline V gene has CDR1 SGDLS and CDR2 YYNGEE. J was trimmed by 4 bases and V by 4 bases; bases with no gene match: 5. The CDR3 has 15 residues. The CDR3 reads CASSPGLADYNEQFF. In DNA, the CDR3 is TGTGCCAGCAGCCCCGGACTAGCGGATTACAATGAGCAGTTCTTC.

The chain has TRBV7-3 and TRBJ2-1, with TRBD2 matching over 14 bases. V was pared by 6 bases and J by 6 bases, with 7 bases of the junction left unmatched. Germline loops: CDR1 SGHTA, CDR2 FQGTGA. There are 16 residues in the CDR3. The CDR3 DNA sequence: TGTGCCAGCAGTAAACCCGGGACTAGCGGGAGCAATGAGCAGTTCTTC. Translating gives CASSKPGTSGSNEQFF.

The chain has TRBV11-2 and TRBJ2-1, with 8 nucleotides matching TRBD2. Germline lookup yields CDR1 SGHAT and CDR2 FQNNGV. The CDR3 loop spans 15 amino acids. The J segment lost 2 bases and the V segment lost 5 bases, leaving 5 bases of the junction unmatched. The CDR3 DNA is TGTGCCAGCAGCCCGGGGACTAGGGCCTACAATGAGCAGTTCTTC. Its protein product is CASSPGTRAYNEQFF.

This clone is a singleton in its sample. This chain links TRBV27 with TRBJ2-2; 11 bases match TRBD2. This CDR3 contains 15 residues. Trimming took 5 bases from V and 5 from J; bases not matched to a gene: 4. Germline assignment: CDR1 MNHEY and CDR2 SMNVEV (reference sequence). The CDR3 coding sequence is TGTGCCAGCAGTCGGACTAGCGGGCCTACCGGGGAGCTGTTTTTT. Translated, it gives CASSRTSGPTGELFF.

The rearrangement joins TRBV6-6 to TRBJ2-7, with D possibly matching TRBD1 (6 bases). V was trimmed by 4 bases and J by 3 bases, leaving 16 bases between them. The CDR3 spans 15 residues. Germline CDR1 reads MNHNY; CDR2 reads SVGAGI (reference sequence). Here the CDR3 reads CASSSSSGHFYEQYF. CDR3 DNA sequence: TGTGCCAGCAGTTCATCATCGGGACATTTCTACGAGCAGTACTTC.

The chain joins TRBV5-6 to TRBJ1-4, with D perhaps matching TRBD1 (6 bases). V lost 0 bases, J lost 7 bases, and 10 bases lay in between. Per the germline V gene, CDR1 is SGHDT and CDR2 is YYEEEE. This CDR3 contains 14 residues. CDR3: CASSLAGEGEKLFF. The CDR3, as DNA: TGTGCCAGCAGCTTGGCAGGGGAGGGTGAAAAACTGTTTTTT.

V and J are TRBV6-4 and TRBJ2-2; 9 bases align to TRBD2. The CDR3 spans 15 residues. V trimming: 6 bases; J trimming: 3 bases; junction bases outside the gene matches: 5. Per the germline V gene, CDR1 is MRHNA and CDR2 is SNTAGT. CDR3 coding DNA: TGTGCCAGCAGCAAGGTAGCGGGGGACACCGGGGAGCTGTTTTTT. It specifies CASSKVAGDTGELFF.

Only a few counts were recorded for this clone. The V gene is TRBV5-1, the J gene TRBJ1-1; D is possibly TRBD1 (5 bases). Germline V lookup: CDR1 SGHRS, CDR2 YFSETQ. The V end was cut by 3 bases, the J end by 0 bases, with 12 bases between. The CDR3 has 15 residues. Here the CDR3 DNA reads TGCGCCAGCAGCTACGGGAGGGGCATGAACACTGAAGCTTTCTTT. Its protein product is CASSYGRGMNTEAFF. Complete variable domain (other parts from reference TRBV5-1 and TRBJ1-1): KAGVTQTPRYLIKTRGQQVTLSCSPISGHRSVSWYQQTPGQGLQFLFEYFSETQRNKGNFPGRFSGRQFSNSRSEMNVSTLELGDSALYLCASSYGRGMNTEAFFGQGTRLTVV.